This TCR beta chain was identified during a study of cytomegalovirus exposure and HLA in healthy donors. At the level of the study: Ancestry clustering placed 81% of approximately 420 genotyped donors in the Caucasian-associated cluster.

A word on this clone: What it recognizes is unknown.

The PCR contained 60 Vbeta and 13 Jbeta primers. Data came from immunoSEQ multiplex PCR; TCRdb stores just in-frame clones and leaves some out. The sample consists of roughly 200,000 clones, roughly 77% of them appearing once. Whole-study findings and limits: Follow-up analysis seemed to connect common viral pathogens with several of the most significant clusters identified. In a later analysis, TCR beta V- and J-gene trimming was associated with a missense DCLRE1C variant.

Sampled while nominally healthy, donors likely had unrecorded immune exposures. The sequenced sample consisted of PBMCs. The receptor's source is a man in his forties or fifties in good health and CMV-seropositive.

The CDR3 DNA is TGTGCCAGCGGGTCCCCGGGGTACGTAAGCACTGAAGCTTTCTTT. Its translation is CASGSPGYVSTEAFF. The genes are TRBV21-1 and TRBJ1-1. TRBV21-1 is a recognized pseudogene. This CDR3 region has 15 residues.